A single sample is the source of the 9 T cell receptor beta chains below, sequenced in a study of blood T cell repertoires in COVID-19. Produced via immunoSEQ multiplex PCR; TCRdb's table is partial and in-frame only. The sample shows about 310,000 clones, more than 75% of them seen only once. Sequenced: peripheral blood. These receptors originate from a man in his fifties or sixties with active or convalescent COVID-19.

The rearrangement uses TRBV11-2 and TRBJ2-5; weak D call: TRBD1 (5 bases). The CDR3 runs to 16 residues. Between the trimmed V and J ends, which lost 1 base and 1 base, there was a span of 13 bases. Germline-derived CDR1 and CDR2 are SGHAT and FQNNGV. Written as DNA, the CDR3 is TGTGCCAGCAGCTTAGGCATAGGGGTGACCCAAGAGACCCAGTACTTC. This sequence encodes CASSLGIGVTQETQYF.

On this clone itself: At one end the junction does not follow the germline gene, possibly because of a read error. This chain joins TRBV7-7 and TRBJ2-1, with 10 bases that match TRBD1. Germline CDR1 and CDR2: SSHAT and FNYEAQ (reference sequence). CDR3 size: 15 residues. CDR3 bases: TGTGCTAGCAGCCCGGGACAGGGGCTTAAGAATGAGCAGTTCTTC. As protein: CASSPGQGLKNEQFF.

The genes are TRBV4-3 and TRBJ1-5; D remains ambiguous. CDR3 length: 15 amino acids. Per the germline V gene, CDR1 is LGHNA and CDR2 is YSLEER. V dropped 2 bases and J dropped 4 bases, with 12 bases sitting between them. This CDR3 is CASSQSRVRNQPQHF. The CDR3 DNA sequence: TGCGCCAGCAGCCAATCGAGGGTTCGGAATCAGCCCCAGCATTTT.

J is TRBJ2-5 and V is TRBV10-1; D might be TRBD1 (6 bases). Trimming removed 4 bases at V and 5 bases at J, with 14 bases between. This CDR3 region has 14 residues. Germline CDR1 and CDR2: WNHNN and SYGVQD (reference sequence). The DNA of the CDR3 is TGCGCCAGCAGTGGCTTGAGGGGGAGTGAGACCCAGTACTTC. Its protein is CASSGLRGSETQYF.

The rearrangement links TRBV7-2 to TRBJ1-1, with no clear D. The germline V gene has CDR1 SGHTA and CDR2 FQGNSA. The germline V and J ends were trimmed by 5 bases and 1 base, with 11 bases remaining between them. The CDR3 totals 14 residues. CDR3 protein: CASSPRTANTEAFF. The CDR3 nucleotides read TGTGCCAGCAGCCCCCGAACAGCGAACACTGAAGCTTTCTTT.

The chain carries TRBV10-2 and TRBJ2-1; TRBD1 aligns across 10 bases. Germline V gives CDR1 WSHSY, CDR2 SAAADI. The ends lost 4 bases at V and 9 bases at J; junction bases unmatched: 9. CDR3 size: 15 residues. DNA for the CDR3: TGCGCCAGCAGTGCGGGACAGGGGACGGGCGGTGAGCAGTTCTTC. Its protein is CASSAGQGTGGEQFF.

The chain employs TRBV15 and TRBJ2-7; a weak D match, TRBD1 (6 bases). The CDR3 loop spans 15 amino acids. Trimming removed 0 bases at V and 4 bases at J, with 13 bases between. Germline CDR1 LNHNV, CDR2 YYDKDF (reference sequence). DNA of the CDR3: TGTGCCACCAGCAGAGACCCCGGACAGACTTACGAGCAGTACTTC. This translates into CATSRDPGQTYEQYF. The whole variable domain, filled in from reference TRBV15 and TRBJ2-7, reads DAMVIQNPRYQVTQFGKPVTLSCSQTLNHNVMYWYQQKSSQAPKLLFHYYDKDFNNEADTPDNFQSRRPNTSFCFLDIRSPGLGDTAMYLCATSRDPGQTYEQYFGPGTRLTVT.

The chain uses TRBV25-1 and TRBJ2-6, with unresolved D. Per germline, CDR1 MGHDK and CDR2 SYGVNS. The V gene lost 8 bases and the J gene lost 4 bases, with 6 bases spanning the gap. This CDR3 is 12 amino acids long. DNA for the CDR3: TGTGCCAGCTCCGAGGGGGCCAACGTCCTGACTTTC. Translating gives CASSEGANVLTF. The variable domain in full, with the rest retrieved from reference TRBV25-1 and TRBJ2-6, is EADIYQTPRYLVIGTGKKITLECSQTMGHDKMYWYQQDPGMELHLIHYSYGVNSTEKGDLSSESTVSRIRTEHFPLTLESARPSHTSQYLCASSEGANVLTFGAGSRLTVL.

The rearrangement joins TRBV18 to TRBJ1-1; perhaps TRBD1 as D (5 bases). The CDR3 spans 13 residues. The V gene lost 2 bases and the J gene lost 8 bases, with 12 bases spanning the gap. Germline V CDR1 and CDR2: KGHSH, LQKENI. In DNA, the CDR3 is TGTGCCAGCTCACCAGGACAAGACAAAGAAGCTTTCTTT. Translation: CASSPGQDKEAFF. The full variable domain, completed using reference TRBV18 and TRBJ1-1, is NAGVMQNPRHLVRRRGQEARLRCSPMKGHSHVYWYRQLPEEGLKFMVYLQKENIIDESGMPKERFSAEFPKEGPSILRIQQVVRGDSAAYFCASSPGQDKEAFFGQGTRLTVV.